The 12 T cell receptor beta chains in this list originate from one sample, sequenced in a study of T cell responses to AZD1222 COVID-19 vaccine. Some clones are missing from TCRdb's copy, which holds only in-frame ones; the method was immunoSEQ multiplex PCR. Of under 200,000 clones in the sample, 85% to 95% are singletons; the top ten hold approximately 0.64%. Material: peripheral blood, obtained on day 0 of AZD1222 vaccination. These TCRs come from an adult in good health.

The chain couples TRBV27 to TRBJ1-6; D ambiguous. The germline gives CDR1 MNHEY, CDR2 SMNVEV (reference sequence). V was trimmed by 7 bases and J by 3 bases, leaving 16 bases between them. There are 16 residues in the CDR3. This chain's CDR3 is CASTVTGMIYNSPLHF. The CDR3 DNA is TGTGCCAGCACCGTGACTGGTATGATCTATAATTCACCCCTCCACTTT.

The chain carries TRBV7-9 and TRBJ1-1; 7 bases line up with TRBD1. The CDR3 runs 17 residues. CDR1 is SEHNR, CDR2 FQNEAQ, per germline (reference sequence). The ends lost 10 bases at V and 2 bases at J; junction bases unmatched: 19. For the CDR3, the DNA is TGTGCCATCGGAGGCGGGACAGACATTTACTCAAACACTGAAGCTTTCTTT. It is translated as CAIGGGTDIYSNTEAFF.

The gene calls are TRBV15 and TRBJ2-3; weak D call: TRBD2 (6 bases). Germline V gene data show CDR1 as LNHNV and CDR2 as YYDKDF (reference sequence). Trimming removed 5 bases from V and 0 bases from J, with 12 bases in between. CDR3 length: 15 amino acids. CDR3 in amino acids: CATSSPGTSTDTQYF. The DNA for the CDR3 is TGTGCCACCAGCTCGCCCGGGACTAGCACAGATACGCAGTATTTT.

Only one count was recorded for this clone. DNA of the CDR3: TGTGCCAGCAGTGAATCCCAGCGGGAGGATCCCTACGAGCAGTACTTC. It is translated as CASSESQREDPYEQYF. The rearrangement links TRBV6-1 to TRBJ2-7, with 9 bases matching TRBD2. From germline, CDR1 is MNHNS and CDR2 SASEGT. Unmatched junction bases numbered 7, after V lost 2 bases and J lost 2 bases. The CDR3 spans 16 residues.

The chain uses TRBV2 and TRBJ1-4; TRBD1 matches at 8 bases. With 8 bases clipped from V and 5 bases from J, the junction kept 7 bases outside the gene matches. CDR1 and CDR2 (germline): SNHLY, FYNNEI. The CDR3 spans 14 residues. CDR3 in amino acids: CASHKDRANEKLFF. CDR3 sequence (DNA): TGTGCCAGCCACAAGGACAGGGCCAATGAAAAACTGTTTTTT.

The chain recombines TRBV7-3 with TRBJ2-7; 9 nucleotides line up with TRBD2. V shed 3 bases and J 4 bases; nucleotides not matched to a gene: 4. The CDR3 covers 14 residues. Germline-derived CDR1 and CDR2 are SGHTA and FQGTGA. The CDR3: CASSLAREGYEQYF. As DNA, the CDR3 is TGTGCCAGCAGCTTGGCGCGGGAGGGTTACGAGCAGTACTTC.

This chain links TRBV11-2 with TRBJ1-6; D is ambiguous. Germline CDR1 SGHAT, CDR2 FQNNGV. This CDR3 comprises 16 residues. V was cut by 3 bases and J by 0 bases, with 9 bases left in between. In DNA form, the CDR3 reads TGTGCCAGCAGCTTGACGGAGAGCTCCTATAATTCACCCCTCCACTTT. This translates into CASSLTESSYNSPLHF.

CDR3 residues: CASSEGQGGQPQHF. The CDR3 region has the DNA TGTGCCAGCAGTGAGGGGCAGGGAGGGCAGCCCCAGCATTTT. The J gene is TRBJ1-5, the V gene TRBV6-1; tentatively, D is TRBD1 (5 bases). The CDR3 is 14 amino acids. Germline V lookup: CDR1 MNHNS, CDR2 SASEGT. V was trimmed by 3 bases and J by 7 bases, leaving 13 bases between them.

CDR3 sequence: CASSQQQGATEAFF. CDR3 sequence (DNA): TGCGCCAGCAGCCAGCAACAGGGTGCGACTGAAGCTTTCTTT. The V call is TRBV4-1, the J call TRBJ1-1; TRBD1 is a possible D gene (6 bases). In germline, CDR1 is MGHRA, CDR2 YSYEKL. CDR3 length equals 14 residues. V dropped 3 bases and J dropped 5 bases, with 13 bases sitting between them.

This clone turned up a few times. The rearrangement joins TRBV19 to TRBJ2-2; 8 bases map to TRBD1. This CDR3 comprises 14 residues. CDR1 is LNHDA, CDR2 SQIVND, per germline (reference sequence). With 6 bases clipped from V and 7 bases from J, the junction kept 7 bases outside the gene matches. The CDR3 is CASRRQGNDGELFF. CDR3 in DNA: TGTGCCAGTAGACGACAGGGGAACGACGGGGAGCTGTTTTTT.

This clone was recorded a few times. This chain joins TRBV25-1 and TRBJ1-1, with TRBD1 identical over 7 bases. Germline V lookup: CDR1 MGHDK, CDR2 SYGVNS. Trimming removed 6 bases from V and 5 bases from J; junction bases left unmatched: 9. This CDR3 region has 14 residues. CDR3 sequence (DNA): TGTGCCAGCAGCTCCGCAGGGGGGGGAACTGAAGCTTTCTTT. Its protein is CASSSAGGGTEAFF.

The rearrangement joins TRBV5-4 to TRBJ1-1; D remains unclear. The CDR3 spans 12 residues. Per germline, CDR1 SGHNT and CDR2 YYREEE (reference sequence). V dropped 5 bases and J dropped 2 bases, with 7 bases sitting between them. CDR3 sequence: CASSFVNTEAFF. Written as DNA, the CDR3 is TGTGCCAGCAGTTTTGTTAACACTGAAGCTTTCTTT.